This TCR beta chain was documented in a study of cytomegalovirus exposure and HLA in healthy donors. Use of 60 Vbeta and 13 Jbeta primers characterized the PCR. The assay was immunoSEQ multiplex PCR, and TCRdb's table has in-frame clones only and misses some. The sample contains approximately 190,000 clones, approximately 78% of which appear only once. CDR1 and CDR2 from the germline V gene are MNHEY and SVGAGI. Trimming stripped 6 bases from V and 1 base from J, with 9 bases between. This CDR3 comprises 13 residues. This chain connects TRBV6-5 to TRBJ2-5; D is possibly TRBD1 (5 bases). Sequencing was performed on PBMCs. The source of this sequence is a woman aged 30 to 39 in good health and CMV-seropositive. CDR3 coding DNA: TGTGCCAGCAGCCCGGACATCCAAGAGACCCAGTACTTC. This encodes CASSPDIQETQYF.